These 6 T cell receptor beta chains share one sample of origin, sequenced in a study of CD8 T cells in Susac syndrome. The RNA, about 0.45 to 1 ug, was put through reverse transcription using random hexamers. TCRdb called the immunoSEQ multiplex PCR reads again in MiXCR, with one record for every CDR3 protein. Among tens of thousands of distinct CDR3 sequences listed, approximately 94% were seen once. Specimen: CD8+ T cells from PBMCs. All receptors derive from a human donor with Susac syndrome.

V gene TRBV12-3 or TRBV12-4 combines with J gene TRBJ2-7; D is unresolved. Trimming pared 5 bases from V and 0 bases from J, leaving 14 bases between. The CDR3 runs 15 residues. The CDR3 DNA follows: TGTGCCAGCAGTCCTCTTGACTTCTCCTCCTACGAGCAGTACTTC. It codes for CASSPLDFSSYEQYF.

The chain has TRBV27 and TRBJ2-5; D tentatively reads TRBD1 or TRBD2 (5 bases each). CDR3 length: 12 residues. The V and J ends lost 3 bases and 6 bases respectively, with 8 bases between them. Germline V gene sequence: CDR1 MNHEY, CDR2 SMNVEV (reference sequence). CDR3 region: CASSLGVQTQYF. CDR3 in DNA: TGTGCCAGCAGTTTGGGGGTTCAGACCCAGTACTTC.

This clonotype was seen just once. Here the CDR3 reads CSARRGGQPQHF. CDR3 in DNA: TGCAGTGCTAGAAGGGGAGGTCAGCCCCAGCATTTT. The genes are TRBV20-1 and TRBJ1-5; TRBD1 is a possible D gene (5 bases). Trimming took off 2 bases at V and 6 bases at J, with 8 bases between the two ends. Germline-derived CDR1 and CDR2 are DFQATT and SNEGSKA (reference sequence). The CDR3 contains 12 residues.

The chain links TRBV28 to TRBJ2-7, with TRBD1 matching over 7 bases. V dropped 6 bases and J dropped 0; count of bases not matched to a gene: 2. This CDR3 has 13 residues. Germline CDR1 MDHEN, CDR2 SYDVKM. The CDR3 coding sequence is TGTGCCAGCAGCCGACAGGGCTCCTACGAGCAGTACTTC. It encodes CASSRQGSYEQYF.

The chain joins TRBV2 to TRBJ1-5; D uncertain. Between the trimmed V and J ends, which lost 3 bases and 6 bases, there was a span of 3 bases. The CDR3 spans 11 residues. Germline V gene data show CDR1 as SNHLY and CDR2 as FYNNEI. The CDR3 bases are TGTGCCAGCAGTGAGAGTCAGCCCCAGCATTTT. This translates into CASSESQPQHF. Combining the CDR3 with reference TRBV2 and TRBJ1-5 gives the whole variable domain EPEVTQTPSHQVTQMGQEVILRCVPISNHLYFYWYRQILGQKVEFLVSFYNNEISEKSEIFDDQFSVERPDGSNFTLKIRSTKLEDSAMYFCASSESQPQHFGDGTRLSIL.

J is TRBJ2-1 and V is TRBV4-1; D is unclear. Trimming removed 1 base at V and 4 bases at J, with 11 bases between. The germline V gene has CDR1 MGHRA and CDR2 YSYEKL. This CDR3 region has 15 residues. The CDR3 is CASSQGGWGYNEQFF. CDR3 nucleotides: TGCGCCAGCAGCCAAGGGGGTTGGGGTTACAATGAGCAGTTCTTC.